This T cell receptor beta chain was identified during a study of blood T cell repertoires in COVID-19. Study overall: Spain, Italy and the United States supplied samples that represented acute and convalescent COVID-19. PBMCs, B-cell-depleted T cells, or T cells were the source of the cDNA or gDNA that made up the material.

The junction had 8 bases not matched to a gene; V was cut back by 1 base and J by 2 bases. The CDR3 sequence is 17 residues long. Germline CDR1 SGHAT, CDR2 FQNNGV. Study processing details: Quantification of nucleated cells was approximated via reference gene primer amplification. Assay used: immunoSEQ multiplex PCR; TCRdb lists only in-frame clones, some missing. V and J calls and clone size come straight from that table; D and trimming were deduced from the DNA. There are some 260,000 clones in the sample; approximately 84% occur only once, and approximately 1.7% lies in the top ten. The chain is built from TRBV11-2 and TRBJ1-3; TRBD1 agrees at 7 bases. The TCR comes from a man in his forties who had recovered from COVID-19. Sequenced: PBMCs or T cells enriched from blood (not recorded which). DNA for the CDR3: TGTGCCAGCAGCTTAGGTGACAGGGTAATCCCTGGAAACACCATATATTTT. It translates to CASSLGDRVIPGNTIYF.